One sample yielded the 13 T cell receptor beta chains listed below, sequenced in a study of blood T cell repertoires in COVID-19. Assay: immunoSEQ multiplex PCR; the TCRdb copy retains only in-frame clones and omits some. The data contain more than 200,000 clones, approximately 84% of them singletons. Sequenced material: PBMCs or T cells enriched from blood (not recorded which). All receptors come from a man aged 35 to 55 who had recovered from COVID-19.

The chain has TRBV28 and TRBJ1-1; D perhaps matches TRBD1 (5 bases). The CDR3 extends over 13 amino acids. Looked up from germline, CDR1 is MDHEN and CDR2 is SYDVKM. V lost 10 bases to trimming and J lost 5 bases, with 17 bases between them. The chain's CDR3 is CAIGWGERTEAFF. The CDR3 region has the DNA TGTGCCATCGGGTGGGGGGAGAGGACTGAAGCTTTCTTT. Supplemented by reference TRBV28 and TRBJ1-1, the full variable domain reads DVKVTQSSRYLVKRTGEKVFLECVQDMDHENMFWYRQDPGLGLRLIYFSYDVKMKEKGDIPEGYSVSREKKERFSLILESASTNQTSMYLCAIGWGERTEAFFGQGTRLTVV.

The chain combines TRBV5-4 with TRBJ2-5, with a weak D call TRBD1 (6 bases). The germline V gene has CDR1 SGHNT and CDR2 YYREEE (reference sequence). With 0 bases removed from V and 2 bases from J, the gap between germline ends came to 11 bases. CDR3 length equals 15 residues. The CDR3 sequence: CASSLDWGQQETQYF. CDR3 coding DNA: TGTGCCAGCAGCTTGGATTGGGGGCAGCAAGAGACCCAGTACTTC. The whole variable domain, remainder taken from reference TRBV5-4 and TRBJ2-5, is ETGVTQSPTHLIKTRGQQVTLRCSSQSGHNTVSWYQQALGQGPQFIFQYYREEENGRGNFPPRFSGLQFPNYSSELNVNALELDDSALYLCASSLDWGQQETQYFGPGTRLLVL.

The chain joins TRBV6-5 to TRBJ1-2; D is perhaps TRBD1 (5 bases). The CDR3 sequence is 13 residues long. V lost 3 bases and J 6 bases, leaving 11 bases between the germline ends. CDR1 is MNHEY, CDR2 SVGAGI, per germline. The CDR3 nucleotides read TGTGCCAGCAGTTATAACACAGGTGATGGCTACACCTTC. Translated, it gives CASSYNTGDGYTF.

The CDR3 spells CASSLGSGDNEQFF. The CDR3 DNA follows: TGTGCCAGCTCATTGGGTAGCGGAGACAATGAGCAGTTCTTC. The chain recombines TRBV18 with TRBJ2-1, with D perhaps matching TRBD2 (6 bases). V was trimmed by 5 bases and J by 5 bases, leaving 13 bases between them. The germline CDR1 and CDR2 sequences are KGHSH and LQKENI. The CDR3 runs 14 residues.

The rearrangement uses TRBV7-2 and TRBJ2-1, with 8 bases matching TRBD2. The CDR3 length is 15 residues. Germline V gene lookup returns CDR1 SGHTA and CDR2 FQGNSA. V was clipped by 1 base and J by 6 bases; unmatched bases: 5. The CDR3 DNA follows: TGTGCCAGCAGCTTAGTGTCCGGGGGGGCCAATGAGCAGTTCTTC. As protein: CASSLVSGGANEQFF.

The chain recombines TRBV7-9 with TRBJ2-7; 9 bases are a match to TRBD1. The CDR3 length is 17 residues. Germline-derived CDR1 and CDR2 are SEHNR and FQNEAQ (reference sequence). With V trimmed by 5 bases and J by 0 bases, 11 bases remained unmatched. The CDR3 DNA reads TGTGCCAGCAGCCCATCAAGACAGGGGGTGAGCTCCTACGAGCAGTACTTC. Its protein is CASSPSRQGVSSYEQYF.

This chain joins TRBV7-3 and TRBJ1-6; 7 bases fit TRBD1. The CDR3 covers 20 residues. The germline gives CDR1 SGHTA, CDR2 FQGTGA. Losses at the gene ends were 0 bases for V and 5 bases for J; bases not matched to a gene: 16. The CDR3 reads CASSLTTGQREGVNNSPLHF. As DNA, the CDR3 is TGTGCCAGCAGCTTAACTACGGGACAGCGAGAAGGGGTTAATAATTCACCCCTCCACTTT.

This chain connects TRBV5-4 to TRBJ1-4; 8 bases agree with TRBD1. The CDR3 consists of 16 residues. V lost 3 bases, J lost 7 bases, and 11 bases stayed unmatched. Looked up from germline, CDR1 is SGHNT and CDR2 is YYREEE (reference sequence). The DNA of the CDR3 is TGTGCCAGCAGCTGGAAGGACAGGGAAGGGGGTGAAAAACTGTTTTTT. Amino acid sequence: CASSWKDREGGEKLFF.

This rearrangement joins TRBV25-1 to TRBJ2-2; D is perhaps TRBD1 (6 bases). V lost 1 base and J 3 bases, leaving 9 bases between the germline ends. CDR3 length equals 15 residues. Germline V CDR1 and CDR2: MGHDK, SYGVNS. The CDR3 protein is CASSEWGHDTGELFF. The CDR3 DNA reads TGTGCCAGCAGTGAATGGGGACACGACACCGGGGAGCTGTTTTTT.

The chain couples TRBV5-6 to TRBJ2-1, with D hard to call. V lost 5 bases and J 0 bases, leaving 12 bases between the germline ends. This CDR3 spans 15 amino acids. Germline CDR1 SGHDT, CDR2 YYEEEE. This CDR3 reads CASSPQTFSYNEQFF. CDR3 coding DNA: TGTGCCAGCAGTCCACAGACCTTCTCCTACAATGAGCAGTTCTTC.

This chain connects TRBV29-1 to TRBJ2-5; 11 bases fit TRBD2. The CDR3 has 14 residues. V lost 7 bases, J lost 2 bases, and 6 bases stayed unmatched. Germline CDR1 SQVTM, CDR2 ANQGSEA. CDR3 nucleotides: TGCAGCGCCGCGACTAGCGGGGCACAAGAGACCCAGTACTTC. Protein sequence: CSAATSGAQETQYF.

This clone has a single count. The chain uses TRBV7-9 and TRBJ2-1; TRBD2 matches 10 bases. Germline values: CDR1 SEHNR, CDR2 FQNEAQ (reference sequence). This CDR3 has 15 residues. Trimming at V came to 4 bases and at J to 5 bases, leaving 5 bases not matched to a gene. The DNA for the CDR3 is TGTGCCAGCAGCTATAGCGGGGGGTCCCACAATGAGCAGTTCTTC. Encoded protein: CASSYSGGSHNEQFF.

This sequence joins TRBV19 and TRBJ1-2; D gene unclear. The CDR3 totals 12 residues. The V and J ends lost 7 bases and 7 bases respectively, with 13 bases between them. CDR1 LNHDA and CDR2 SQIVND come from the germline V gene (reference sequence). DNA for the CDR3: TGTGCCAGTACTGAGGTCAGAGGTGGCTACACCTTC. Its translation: CASTEVRGGYTF.